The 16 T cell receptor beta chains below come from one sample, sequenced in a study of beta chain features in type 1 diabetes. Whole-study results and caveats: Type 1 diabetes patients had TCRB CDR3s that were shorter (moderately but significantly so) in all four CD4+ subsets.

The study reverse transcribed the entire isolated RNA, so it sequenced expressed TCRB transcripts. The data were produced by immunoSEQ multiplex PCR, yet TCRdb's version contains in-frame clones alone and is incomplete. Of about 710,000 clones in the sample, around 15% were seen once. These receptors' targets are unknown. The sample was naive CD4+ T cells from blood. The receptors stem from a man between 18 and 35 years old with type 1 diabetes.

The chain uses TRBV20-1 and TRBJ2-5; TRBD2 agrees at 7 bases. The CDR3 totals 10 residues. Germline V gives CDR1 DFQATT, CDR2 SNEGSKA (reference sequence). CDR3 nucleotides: TGCTCCGGTGGGGAGGGGACCCAGTACTTC. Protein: CSGGEGTQYF.

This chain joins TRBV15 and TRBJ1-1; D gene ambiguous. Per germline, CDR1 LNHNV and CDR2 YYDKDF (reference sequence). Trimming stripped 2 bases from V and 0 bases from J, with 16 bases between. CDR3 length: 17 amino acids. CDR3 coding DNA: TGTGCCACCAGCAGAAAGATATTAACAAATATGAACACTGAAGCTTTCTTT. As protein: CATSRKILTNMNTEAFF.

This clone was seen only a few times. CDR3 in amino acids: CASSLNLEGGYGYTF. The CDR3 DNA reads TGCGCCAGCAGCTTGAATCTGGAGGGCGGCTATGGCTACACCTTC. The chain links TRBV5-1 to TRBJ1-2; D unresolved. The CDR3 is made up of 15 amino acids. Trimming shortened V by 1 base and J by 4 bases, and 14 bases separated the two germline ends. Germline-derived CDR1 and CDR2 are SGHRS and YFSETQ.

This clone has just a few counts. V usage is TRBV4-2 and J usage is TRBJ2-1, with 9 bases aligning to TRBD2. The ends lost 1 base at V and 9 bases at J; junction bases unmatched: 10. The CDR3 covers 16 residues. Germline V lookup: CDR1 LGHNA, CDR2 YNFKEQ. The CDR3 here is CASSQVETAGGTEQFF. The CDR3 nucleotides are TGTGCCAGCAGCCAAGTGGAAACAGCGGGAGGCACTGAGCAGTTCTTC.

The CDR3 loop reads CAWSLQEYGYTF. DNA for the CDR3: TGTGCCTGGAGTTTGCAGGAGTATGGCTACACCTTC. V and J are TRBV30 and TRBJ1-2; D is undetermined. V lost 2 bases and J lost 5, with 9 bases in between. Germline V gene lookup returns CDR1 GTSNPN and CDR2 SVGIG (reference sequence). CDR3 length: 12 amino acids.

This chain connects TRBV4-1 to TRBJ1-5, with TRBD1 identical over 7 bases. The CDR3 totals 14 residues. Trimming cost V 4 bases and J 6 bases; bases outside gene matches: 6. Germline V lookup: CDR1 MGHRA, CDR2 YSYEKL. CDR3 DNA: TGCGCCAGCAGCCCACAGGGGACAATTCAGCCCCAGCATTTT. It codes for CASSPQGTIQPQHF.

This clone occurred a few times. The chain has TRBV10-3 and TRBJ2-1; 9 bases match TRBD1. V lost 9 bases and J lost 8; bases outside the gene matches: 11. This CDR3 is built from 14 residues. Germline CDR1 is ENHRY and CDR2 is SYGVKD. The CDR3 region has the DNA TGTGCCATTGAACCGGGACAGGGAGGAGATGAGCAGTTCTTC. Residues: CAIEPGQGGDEQFF.

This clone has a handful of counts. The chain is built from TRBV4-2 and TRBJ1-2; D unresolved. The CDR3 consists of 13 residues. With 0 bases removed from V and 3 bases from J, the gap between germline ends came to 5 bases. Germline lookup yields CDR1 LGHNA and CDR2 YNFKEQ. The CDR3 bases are TGTGCCAGCAGCCAAGAAGAGGACTATGGCTACACCTTC. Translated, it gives CASSQEEDYGYTF.

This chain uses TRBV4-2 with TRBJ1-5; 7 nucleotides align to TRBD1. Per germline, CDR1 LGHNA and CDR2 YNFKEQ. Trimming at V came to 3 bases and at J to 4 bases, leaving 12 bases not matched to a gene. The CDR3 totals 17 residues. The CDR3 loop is CASSQSLTGFGNQPQHF. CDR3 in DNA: TGTGCCAGCAGCCAGTCCCTGACAGGGTTCGGAAATCAGCCCCAGCATTTT.

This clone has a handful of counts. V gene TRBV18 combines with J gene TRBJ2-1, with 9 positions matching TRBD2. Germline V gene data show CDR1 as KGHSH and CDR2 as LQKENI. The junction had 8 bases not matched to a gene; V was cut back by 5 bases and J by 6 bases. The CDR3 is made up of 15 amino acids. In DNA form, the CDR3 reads TGTGCCAGCTCATCCGTAGCGGGAGAGGTCAATGAGCAGTTCTTC. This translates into CASSSVAGEVNEQFF.

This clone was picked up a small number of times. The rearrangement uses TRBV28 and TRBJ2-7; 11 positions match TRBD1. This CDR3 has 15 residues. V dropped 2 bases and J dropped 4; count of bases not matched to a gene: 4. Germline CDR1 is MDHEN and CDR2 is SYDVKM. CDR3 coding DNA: TGTGCCAGCAGTTTAGCGGGACAGGGGGGGTACGAGCAGTACTTC. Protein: CASSLAGQGGYEQYF.

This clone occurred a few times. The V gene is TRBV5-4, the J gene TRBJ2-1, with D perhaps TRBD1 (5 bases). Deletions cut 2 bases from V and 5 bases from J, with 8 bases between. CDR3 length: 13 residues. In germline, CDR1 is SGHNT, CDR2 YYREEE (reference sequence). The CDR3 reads CASSFAGNNEQFF. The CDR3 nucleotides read TGTGCCAGCAGCTTCGCAGGGAACAATGAGCAGTTCTTC.

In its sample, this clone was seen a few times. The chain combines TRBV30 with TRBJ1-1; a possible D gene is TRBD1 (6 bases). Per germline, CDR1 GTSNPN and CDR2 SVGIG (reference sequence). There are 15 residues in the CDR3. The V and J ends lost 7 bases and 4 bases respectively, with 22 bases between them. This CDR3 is CASPDEGGWGTEAFF. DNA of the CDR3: TGTGCCTCACCTGATGAAGGGGGTTGGGGCACTGAAGCTTTCTTT.

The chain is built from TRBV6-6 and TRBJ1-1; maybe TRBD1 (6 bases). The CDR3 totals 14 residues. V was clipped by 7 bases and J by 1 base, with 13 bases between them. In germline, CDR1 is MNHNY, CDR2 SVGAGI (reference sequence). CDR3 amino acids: CASILTGTNTEAFF. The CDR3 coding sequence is TGTGCCAGCATCTTAACAGGGACGAACACTGAAGCTTTCTTT.

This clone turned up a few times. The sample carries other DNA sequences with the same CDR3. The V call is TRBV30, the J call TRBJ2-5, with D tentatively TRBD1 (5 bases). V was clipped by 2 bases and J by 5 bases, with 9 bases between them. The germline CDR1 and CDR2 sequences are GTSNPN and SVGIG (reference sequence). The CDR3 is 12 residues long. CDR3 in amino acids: CAWSQGVETQYF. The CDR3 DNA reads TGTGCCTGGAGTCAGGGTGTGGAGACCCAGTACTTC.

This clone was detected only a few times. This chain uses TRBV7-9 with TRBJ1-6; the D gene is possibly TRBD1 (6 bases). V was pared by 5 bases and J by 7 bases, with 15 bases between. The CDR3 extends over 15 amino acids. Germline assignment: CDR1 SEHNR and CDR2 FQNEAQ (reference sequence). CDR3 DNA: TGTGCCAGCAGCCCACAGGGCAGGGTAAATTCACCCCTCCACTTT. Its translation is CASSPQGRVNSPLHF.